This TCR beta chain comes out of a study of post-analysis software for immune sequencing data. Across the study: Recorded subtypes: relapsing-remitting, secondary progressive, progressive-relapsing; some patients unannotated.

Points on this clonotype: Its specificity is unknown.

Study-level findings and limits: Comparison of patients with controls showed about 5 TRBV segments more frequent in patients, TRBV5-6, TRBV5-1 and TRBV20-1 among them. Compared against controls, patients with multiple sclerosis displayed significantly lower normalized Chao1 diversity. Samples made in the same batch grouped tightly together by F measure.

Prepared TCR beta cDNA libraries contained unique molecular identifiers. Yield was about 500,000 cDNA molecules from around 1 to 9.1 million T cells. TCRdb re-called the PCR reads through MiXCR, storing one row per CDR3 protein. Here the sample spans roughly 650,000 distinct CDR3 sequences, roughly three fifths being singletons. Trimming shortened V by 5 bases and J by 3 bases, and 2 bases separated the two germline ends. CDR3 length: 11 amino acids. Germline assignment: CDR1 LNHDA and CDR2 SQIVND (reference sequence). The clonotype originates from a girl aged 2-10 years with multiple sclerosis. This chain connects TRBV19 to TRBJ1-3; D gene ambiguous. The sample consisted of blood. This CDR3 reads CASSFGNTIYF. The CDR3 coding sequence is TGTGCCAGTAGTTTTGGAAACACCATATATTTT.